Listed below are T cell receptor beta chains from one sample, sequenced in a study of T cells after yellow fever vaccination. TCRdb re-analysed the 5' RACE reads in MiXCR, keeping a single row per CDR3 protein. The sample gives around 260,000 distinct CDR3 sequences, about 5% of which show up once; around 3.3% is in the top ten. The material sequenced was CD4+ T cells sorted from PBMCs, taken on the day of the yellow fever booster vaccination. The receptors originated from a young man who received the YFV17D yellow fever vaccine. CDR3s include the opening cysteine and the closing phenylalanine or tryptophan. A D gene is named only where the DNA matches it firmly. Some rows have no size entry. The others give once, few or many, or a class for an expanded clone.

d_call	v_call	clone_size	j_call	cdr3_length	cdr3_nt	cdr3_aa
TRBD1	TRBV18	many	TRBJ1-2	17	TGTGCCAGCTCTCCCCAGGACAGGGGGGTTGGCTACTATGGCTACACCTTC	CASSPQDRGVGYYGYTF
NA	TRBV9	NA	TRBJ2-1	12	TGTGCCAGCAGTCCTACACTCGTCGAGCAGTTCTTC	CASSPTLVEQFF
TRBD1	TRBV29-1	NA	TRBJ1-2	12	TGCAGCGTTCGCGGACAGGGAGGGGGCTACACCTTC	CSVRGQGGGYTF
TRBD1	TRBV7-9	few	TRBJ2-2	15	TGTGCCAGCAGCCAGGGACAGGAAACCACCGGGGAGCTGTTTTTT	CASSQGQETTGELFF
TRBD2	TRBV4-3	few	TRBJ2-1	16	TGCGCCAGCAGCCAACTAGCGGGGGACAGTTACAATGAGCAGTTCTTC	CASSQLAGDSYNEQFF
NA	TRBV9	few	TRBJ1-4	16	TGTGCCAGCAGCGTAGCTTCAGGTGCGACTAATGAAAAACTGTTTTTT	CASSVASGATNEKLFF
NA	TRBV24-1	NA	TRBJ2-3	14	TGTGCCACCAGTGATATCCAGGAAAGGAATACGCAGTATTTT	CATSDIQERNTQYF
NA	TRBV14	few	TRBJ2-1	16	TGTGCCAGCAGCCAAGGGTTTAGCGGCTCCTACAATGAGCAGTTCTTC	CASSQGFSGSYNEQFF
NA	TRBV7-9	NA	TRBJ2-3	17	TGTGCCAGCAGCTTAGGACTCGCTGGGGGCAAGACTGTTACGCAGTATTTT	CASSLGLAGGKTVTQYF
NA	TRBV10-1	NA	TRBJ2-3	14	TGCGCCAGCAGTGGGGGGGCTAGCACAGATACGCAGTATTTT	CASSGGASTDTQYF
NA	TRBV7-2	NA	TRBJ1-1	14	TGTGCCAGCAGCCTTCACGTTGCGAACACTGAAGCTTTCTTT	CASSLHVANTEAFF
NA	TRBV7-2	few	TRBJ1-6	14	TGTGCCAGCCGCTTGGTGCAAAGCAATTCACCCCTCCACTTT	CASRLVQSNSPLHF
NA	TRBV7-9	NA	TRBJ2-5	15	TGTGCCAGCAGCTGGGATGCCCCTGGGGTAGAGACCCAGTACTTC	CASSWDAPGVETQYF
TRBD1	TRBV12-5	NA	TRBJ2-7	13	TGTGCTAGTGGAGACAGGGCGGGCAACGAGCAGTACTTC	CASGDRAGNEQYF
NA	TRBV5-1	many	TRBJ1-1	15	TGCGCCAGCAGCTTGGAGCGGGTTGGCTCCACTGAAGCTTTCTTT	CASSLERVGSTEAFF
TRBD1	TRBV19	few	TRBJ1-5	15	TGTGCCAGTAGCGTACAGGGGGCGGGCAATCAGCCCCAGCATTTT	CASSVQGAGNQPQHF
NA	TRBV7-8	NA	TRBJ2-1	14	TGTGCCAGCAGCTTATGGCGGGATCCCAATGAGCAGTTCTTC	CASSLWRDPNEQFF
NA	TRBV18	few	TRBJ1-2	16	TGTGCCAGCTCACCACCACCCAAATCCCAAAACTATGGCTACACCTTC	CASSPPPKSQNYGYTF
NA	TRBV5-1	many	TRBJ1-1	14	TGCGCCAGCAGCTTGGATGTTACGAGCACTGAAGCTTTCTTT	CASSLDVTSTEAFF
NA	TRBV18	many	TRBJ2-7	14	TGTGCCAGCTCGCGGCAGGGGAACTCCTACGAGCAGTACTTC	CASSRQGNSYEQYF
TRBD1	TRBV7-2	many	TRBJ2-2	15	TGTGCCAGCAGCTTAGTGACAGGGGACACCGGGGAGCTGTTTTTT	CASSLVTGDTGELFF